This TCR beta chain was identified in a study of cytomegalovirus exposure and HLA in healthy donors. Study details: For the roughly 390 genotyped donors, roughly 81% fell within the Caucasian-associated ancestry cluster. Points from the study as a whole: With later analysis, a missense DCLRE1C variant became linked to TCR beta V- and J-gene trimming. Likely technical artifact: a cluster of highly shared sequence variants.

PCR was performed using 60 Vbeta and 13 Jbeta primers. Profiling relied on immunoSEQ multiplex PCR, and the TCRdb table lists in-frame clones only, not all of them. Here the sample spans 200,000 or so clones, 78% being singletons. V lost 1 base and J 4 bases, leaving 11 bases between the germline ends. The CDR3 extends over 15 amino acids. Per germline, CDR1 SGHRS and CDR2 YFSETQ. A remark on this clone: Its antigen is currently unknown.

The sequence derives from a woman aged 25 to 39 in good health and CMV-seropositive. Material for sequencing was PBMCs. This chain uses TRBV5-1 with TRBJ2-2; D uncertain. The CDR3 nucleotides are TGCGCCAGCAGCTTGAATCTAGGTCTCACCGGGGAGCTGTTTTTT. This gives the protein CASSLNLGLTGELFF.